The 7 T cell receptor beta chains presented below share a single source sample, sequenced in a study of shared clonotypes between healthy human individuals. Sequencing was performed with immunoSEQ multiplex PCR; in TCRdb, only in-frame clones are kept and a portion is missing. The repertoire holds roughly 200,000 clones, with approximately 60% as singletons. Sequencing used memory CD4+ T cells sorted from blood. Subset of the sample: CD45RA-negative fraction. The receptors derive from a young man in good health.

As concerns this clone: The identical CDR3 is also encoded by other nucleotide sequences in the sample. The CDR3, as DNA: TGCGCCAGCAGTCGGGACTCCTACGAGCAGTACTTC. Amino acid sequence: CASSRDSYEQYF. The chain links TRBV5-1 to TRBJ2-7, with D possibly being TRBD2 (5 bases). The length of the CDR3 is 12 residues. Between the trimmed V and J ends, which lost 5 bases and 0 bases, there was a span of 6 bases. Germline V lookup: CDR1 SGHRS, CDR2 YFSETQ.

The gene calls are TRBV6-1 and TRBJ2-5; 10 bases map to TRBD1. Per germline, CDR1 MNHNS and CDR2 SASEGT. The V and J ends lost 7 bases and 4 bases, in that order; junction bases with no gene match: 9. This CDR3 has 15 residues. The CDR3 loop reads CASTIGTGEVETQYF. CDR3 sequence (DNA): TGTGCCAGCACCATAGGGACAGGGGAGGTAGAGACCCAGTACTTC.

V usage is TRBV7-2 and J usage is TRBJ1-2; D possibly corresponds to TRBD1 (5 bases). Between the trimmed V and J ends, which lost 4 bases and 3 bases, there was a span of 15 bases. This CDR3 has 15 amino acids. Germline V gene data show CDR1 as SGHTA and CDR2 as FQGNSA. The CDR3: CASSSQGRGDYGYTF. The CDR3 nucleotides are TGTGCCAGCAGCTCCCAGGGACGGGGGGACTATGGCTACACCTTC.

The chain is built from TRBV7-4 and TRBJ1-5; D might be TRBD1 (6 bases). Germline assignment: CDR1 SGHVT and CDR2 SQSDAQ. V shed 8 bases and J shed 5 bases, with 19 bases lying between them. The CDR3 spans 15 residues. The CDR3 nucleotides read TGTGCCAGCCGGTTTCAAGGACAGATAGATCAGCCCCAGCATTTT. Its protein is CASRFQGQIDQPQHF.

Concerning this clone: Other nucleotide sequences in the sample specify the same CDR3. This sequence joins TRBV6-6 and TRBJ2-1; 9 nucleotides match TRBD1. Germline CDR1 and CDR2: MNHNY and SVGAGI (reference sequence). Trimming took 6 bases from V and 1 from J; bases not matched to a gene: 1. CDR3 length: 14 amino acids. In DNA, the CDR3 is TGTGCCAGCAGCGGACAGGGGTCCTACAATGAGCAGTTCTTC. Residues: CASSGQGSYNEQFF.

The rearrangement links TRBV4-3 to TRBJ2-1; 7 bases map to TRBD2. Germline-derived CDR1 and CDR2 are LGHNA and YSLEER. The CDR3 has 14 residues. V was pared by 6 bases and J by 7 bases, with 9 bases of the junction left unmatched. The CDR3 protein is CASSGREKGNEQFF. Here the CDR3 DNA reads TGCGCCAGCAGTGGGCGGGAGAAGGGGAATGAGCAGTTCTTC.

V is TRBV18 and J is TRBJ2-1, with D tentatively TRBD2 (6 bases). The germline V gene has CDR1 KGHSH and CDR2 LQKENI. There are 15 residues in the CDR3. V dropped 4 bases and J dropped 8 bases, with 18 bases sitting between them. DNA for the CDR3: TGTGCCAGCTCACGCATGTGGGGGAGGTTGGATGAGCAGTTCTTC. Protein: CASSRMWGRLDEQFF.